The 21 T cell receptor beta chains below all came from one sample that was sequenced in a study of cytomegalovirus exposure and HLA in healthy donors. PCR was performed using 60 Vbeta and 13 Jbeta primers. The method was immunoSEQ multiplex PCR; TCRdb's version includes in-frame clones alone and lacks a portion of them. The repertoire holds about 150,000 clones, with about 83% as singletons. The sample was PBMCs. The receptors originated from a woman between 35 and 50 years old in good health and CMV-seronegative.

V is TRBV19 and J is TRBJ1-2; D is ambiguous. The CDR3 loop spans 15 amino acids. The V end was cut by 2 bases, the J end by 3 bases, with 13 bases between. The V gene's germline CDR1 is LNHDA and CDR2 SQIVND (reference sequence). CDR3 sequence: CASSILAGGDYGYTF. CDR3 sequence (DNA): TGTGCCAGTAGTATATTAGCTGGCGGGGACTATGGCTACACCTTC.

The chain uses TRBV19 and TRBJ2-1; perhaps TRBD2 as D (5 bases). The CDR3 consists of 14 residues. The V end lost 6 bases, the J end lost 7 bases, and 16 bases lay between the germline ends. Germline V gives CDR1 LNHDA, CDR2 SQIVND (reference sequence). The CDR3 region has the DNA TGTGCCAGTAGGGACTCTCTCCCGGGTAATGAGCAGTTCTTC. It is translated as CASRDSLPGNEQFF.

This clone has only a few counts. V usage is TRBV7-2 and J usage is TRBJ2-7; tentatively, D is TRBD2 (7 bases). Germline assignment: CDR1 SGHTA and CDR2 FQGNSA. Trimming took off 1 base at V and 0 bases at J, with 13 bases between the two ends. The CDR3 covers 16 residues. CDR3 DNA sequence: TGTGCCAGCAGCTTAGATGGGGGGGGCACCTCCTACGAGCAGTACTTC. Translated, it gives CASSLDGGGTSYEQYF. The variable domain in full, completed from reference TRBV7-2 and TRBJ2-7, reads GAGVSQSPSNKVTEKGKDVELRCDPISGHTALYWYRQSLGQGLEFLIYFQGNSAPDKSGLPSDRFSAERTGGSVSTLTIQRTQQEDSAVYLCASSLDGGGTSYEQYFGPGTRLTVT.

V and J are TRBV6-4 and TRBJ1-6, with D unclear. In germline, CDR1 is MRHNA, CDR2 SNTAGT. V lost 0 bases and J lost 7, with 7 bases in between. The CDR3 is 14 amino acids. The CDR3 reads CASSDSAGNSPLHF. The DNA of the CDR3 is TGTGCCAGCAGTGACTCGGCGGGAAATTCACCCCTCCACTTT.

The chain carries TRBV13 and TRBJ2-6, with a possible D match to TRBD2 (5 bases). Looked up from germline, CDR1 is PRHDT and CDR2 is FYEKMQ (reference sequence). There are 16 residues in the CDR3. Between the trimmed V and J ends, which lost 6 bases and 2 bases, there was a span of 14 bases. CDR3 region: CASRRAGETGANVLTF. The CDR3 nucleotides are TGTGCCAGCAGAAGAGCCGGGGAAACTGGGGCCAACGTCCTGACTTTC.

V is TRBV30 and J is TRBJ2-7; 8 bases are a match to TRBD2. Trimming cost V 3 bases and J 3 bases; bases outside gene matches: 4. This CDR3 contains 13 residues. CDR1 GTSNPN and CDR2 SVGIG come from the germline V gene (reference sequence). Here the CDR3 DNA reads TGTGCCTGGAGACGTCTAGCGGGCTACGAGCAGTACTTC. Amino acids: CAWRRLAGYEQYF.

The rearrangement joins TRBV7-8 to TRBJ1-1; possible D gene TRBD1, 6 bases. Germline CDR1 SGHVS, CDR2 FQNEAQ. The CDR3 is 15 residues long. Trimming shortened V by 4 bases and J by 10 bases, and 22 bases separated the two germline ends. The chain's CDR3 is CASSSTPDSPAGAFF. Written as DNA, the CDR3 is TGTGCCAGCAGCTCTACCCCGGACAGTCCGGCCGGAGCTTTCTTT.

This clone appeared a few times. The chain joins TRBV5-5 to TRBJ2-5; possible D gene TRBD1, 5 bases. CDR1 and CDR2 from the germline V gene are SGHKS and YYEKEE (reference sequence). The CDR3 spans 17 residues. Between the trimmed V and J ends, which lost 0 bases and 6 bases, there was a span of 21 bases. CDR3 bases: TGTGCCAGCAGCTTGGAGGTAGAAGTACTGGGGCGTAAGACCCAGTACTTC. It is translated as CASSLEVEVLGRKTQYF.

The chain couples TRBV5-4 to TRBJ2-7, with D perhaps TRBD2 (7 bases). Between the trimmed V and J ends, which lost 6 bases and 7 bases, there was a span of 17 bases. This CDR3 has 13 residues. Per the germline V gene, CDR1 is SGHNT and CDR2 is YYREEE (reference sequence). The CDR3 sequence is CASKLVGGGEQYF. DNA of the CDR3: TGTGCCAGCAAATTGGTGGGAGGGGGGGAGCAGTACTTC.

The rearrangement links TRBV5-4 to TRBJ1-2, with TRBD1 matching 9 bases. The CDR3 contains 15 residues. Germline CDR1 and CDR2: SGHNT and YYREEE (reference sequence). After removal of 4 bases from V and 4 bases from J, the junction contained 8 bases not matched to a gene. Here the CDR3 reads CASSADRGSFYGYTF. As DNA, the CDR3 is TGTGCCAGCAGCGCGGACAGGGGAAGCTTCTATGGCTACACCTTC.

The V call is TRBV7-9, the J call TRBJ1-1; maybe TRBD1 (5 bases). CDR1 and CDR2 (germline): SEHNR, FQNEAQ (reference sequence). V lost 2 bases and J 1 base, leaving 17 bases between the germline ends. The CDR3 covers 17 residues. The CDR3: CASSLRPSGDSNTEAFF. The CDR3 DNA reads TGTGCCAGCAGCTTACGACCCTCGGGGGATTCGAACACTGAAGCTTTCTTT.

In its sample, this clone was seen once. V gene TRBV5-1 combines with J gene TRBJ2-3; 7 bases are shared with TRBD1. The germline V gene has CDR1 SGHRS and CDR2 YFSETQ. J was trimmed by 6 bases and V by 3 bases; bases with no gene match: 10. CDR3 length: 15 amino acids. CDR3 in DNA: TGCGCCAGCAGCTGGCGGACAGGAAAATCCGATACGCAGTATTTT. Translated: CASSWRTGKSDTQYF.

The chain combines TRBV5-1 with TRBJ2-5; 7 nucleotides match TRBD1. Germline V gives CDR1 SGHRS, CDR2 YFSETQ. CDR3 size: 16 residues. The V gene end was trimmed by 0 bases and the J gene end by 1 base; junction bases not matched to a gene: 6. The CDR3 region is CASSLAPGQVQETQYF. CDR3 nucleotides: TGCGCCAGCAGCTTGGCCCCAGGACAGGTCCAAGAGACCCAGTACTTC.

The chain couples TRBV28 to TRBJ1-4; 7 positions match TRBD1. Germline V gene lookup returns CDR1 MDHEN and CDR2 SYDVKM. Germline trimming cut 3 bases from V and 6 bases from J; bases unmatched to any gene: 7. This CDR3 contains 15 residues. Written as DNA, the CDR3 is TGTGCCAGCAGTTTTCCAGGGGGTATGGATGAAAAACTGTTTTTT. It encodes CASSFPGGMDEKLFF. Drawing the rest from reference TRBV28 and TRBJ1-4, the complete variable domain is DVKVTQSSRYLVKRTGEKVFLECVQDMDHENMFWYRQDPGLGLRLIYFSYDVKMKEKGDIPEGYSVSREKKERFSLILESASTNQTSMYLCASSFPGGMDEKLFFGSGTQLSVL.

The chain links TRBV19 to TRBJ1-1; the match to TRBD1 covers 8 bases. The CDR3 extends over 16 amino acids. Germline CDR1 is LNHDA and CDR2 is SQIVND (reference sequence). V lost 7 bases, J lost 4 bases, and 14 bases stayed unmatched. CDR3 DNA sequence: TGTGCCAGTACAGGGGGCGGCGCGGTGAGTTCCACTGAAGCTTTCTTT. This sequence encodes CASTGGGAVSSTEAFF.

V is TRBV15 and J is TRBJ1-2; D gene unclear. The germline V gene encodes CDR1 LNHNV and CDR2 YYDKDF (reference sequence). CDR3 length: 15 amino acids. V lost 0 bases and J 7 bases, leaving 15 bases between the germline ends. CDR3 bases: TGTGCCACCAGCAGAGATTCCGAGACATATGGTGGCTACACCTTC. Translation: CATSRDSETYGGYTF.

V usage is TRBV19 and J usage is TRBJ1-2, with D possibly being TRBD1 (6 bases). The germline V and J ends were trimmed by 8 bases and 4 bases, with 8 bases remaining between them. The germline CDR1 and CDR2 sequences are LNHDA and SQIVND (reference sequence). The CDR3 contains 11 residues. CDR3 loop: CASRTAYGYTF. CDR3 DNA sequence: TGTGCCAGTCGGACAGCCTATGGCTACACCTTC.

This clone is a singleton in its sample. Written as DNA, the CDR3 is TGTGCCAGCAGCTTGGGACTAGCGGGAGCCGGGGAGCTGTTTTTT. Protein sequence: CASSLGLAGAGELFF. This chain links TRBV5-4 with TRBJ2-2; 12 bases match TRBD2. The germline V gene has CDR1 SGHNT and CDR2 YYREEE (reference sequence). J gave up 6 bases and V 0 bases, and 0 bases lay outside the gene matches. This CDR3 is built from 15 residues. Together with reference TRBV5-4 and TRBJ2-2, the CDR3 gives the full variable domain: ETGVTQSPTHLIKTRGQQVTLRCSSQSGHNTVSWYQQALGQGPQFIFQYYREEENGRGNFPPRFSGLQFPNYSSELNVNALELDDSALYLCASSLGLAGAGELFFGEGSRLTVL.

This chain links TRBV7-9 with TRBJ1-2; D uncertain. The V end was cut by 6 bases, the J end by 1 base, with 9 bases between. CDR3 length: 13 amino acids. The germline V gene encodes CDR1 SEHNR and CDR2 FQNEAQ (reference sequence). In DNA form, the CDR3 reads TGTGCCAGCAGTTCTTTATTTAACTATGGCTACACCTTC. It codes for CASSSLFNYGYTF.

There are a few counts of this clone. The chain has TRBV5-4 and TRBJ2-2; 14 bases are shared with TRBD2. After removal of 0 bases from V and 6 bases from J, the junction contained 7 bases not matched to a gene. The germline CDR1 and CDR2 sequences are SGHNT and YYREEE (reference sequence). The CDR3 consists of 18 residues. The CDR3 DNA reads as TGTGCCAGCAGCTTGGGCGGGACTAGCGGGAGACGGGCCGGGGAGCTGTTTTTT. Its translation: CASSLGGTSGRRAGELFF.

The CDR3 reads CASSYLSSTDTQYF. CDR3 nucleotides: TGTGCCAGCAGTTACCTCTCTAGCACAGATACGCAGTATTTT. The chain combines TRBV6-6 with TRBJ2-3; D is undetermined. The V end was cut by 2 bases, the J end by 0 bases, with 6 bases between. This CDR3 has 14 amino acids. The germline gives CDR1 MNHNY, CDR2 SVGAGI (reference sequence).